This TCR beta chain originates from a study of blood T cell repertoires in COVID-19. Study-level information: Donors in the United States, Italy and Spain gave samples during acute or convalescent COVID-19. The cDNA or gDNA used as material had been derived from T cells, B-cell-depleted T cells, or PBMCs.

Using immunoSEQ multiplex PCR, the repertoire was profiled, and TCRdb retains in-frame clones only, with some absent. The sample contains about 79,000 clones, over 85% of which appear only once. V was trimmed by 3 bases and J by 5 bases, leaving 14 bases between them. The CDR3 is 16 residues long. Germline V lookup: CDR1 MNHNS, CDR2 SASEGT. This receptor was obtained from a middle-aged man with active COVID-19. The V gene is TRBV6-1, the J gene TRBJ1-6, with a possible D match to TRBD1 (6 bases). Sequencing used peripheral blood. The CDR3 DNA reads as TGTGCCAGCAGTGATACGGGGGGCCTAAATAATTCACCCCTCCACTTT. Residues: CASSDTGGLNNSPLHF.